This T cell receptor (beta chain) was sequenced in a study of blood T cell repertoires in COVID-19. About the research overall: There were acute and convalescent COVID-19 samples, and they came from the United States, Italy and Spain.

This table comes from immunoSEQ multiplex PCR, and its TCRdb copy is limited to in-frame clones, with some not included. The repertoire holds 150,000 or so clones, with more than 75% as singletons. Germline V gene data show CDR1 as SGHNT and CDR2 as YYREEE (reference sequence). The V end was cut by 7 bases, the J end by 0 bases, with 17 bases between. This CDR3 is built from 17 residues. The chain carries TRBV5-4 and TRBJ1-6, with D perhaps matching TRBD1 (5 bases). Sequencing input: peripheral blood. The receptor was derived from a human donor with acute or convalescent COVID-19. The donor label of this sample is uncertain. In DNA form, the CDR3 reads TGTGCCAGCGGGGTAGGAGGGGATTCCTCCTATAATTCACCCCTCCACTTT. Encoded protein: CASGVGGDSSYNSPLHF.